This T cell receptor beta chain was profiled in a study of T cell repertoires in aging, cancer and after chemotherapy. Study-level information: The whole study produced a dataset of roughly 8.8 million TCR reads. Broader study findings: In healthy donors, age-related TCR diversity loss mainly reflected lost richness. Compared with age-matched healthy donors, untreated hematological or solid cancer patients showed higher blood TCR clonality. Median generation probability rose over the chemotherapy interval in each cancer cohort, suggesting rebound thymic output.

This clonotype was seen just once. Its antigen is not known. The CDR3 length is 14 residues. V dropped 1 base and J dropped 6 bases, with 12 bases sitting between them. A mixed TRB-A/B primer pool amplified rearranged TRB by multiplex touch-down PCR. One entry per CDR3 protein, called by TCRdb with MiXCR from the multiplex PCR reads. The sample has 450 to 550 distinct CDR3 sequences; roughly a sixth are singletons. Amplification of TCR beta used genomic DNA extracted from peripheral blood. Sequenced material: blood. The chain couples TRBV12-3 or TRBV12-4 to TRBJ2-5, with D tentatively TRBD2 (7 bases). This sequence originates from a human donor with a solid tumor. The CDR3 DNA is TGTGCCAGCAGTTTAGGGGGGGGGGCGAAGACCCAGTACTTC. It encodes CASSLGGGAKTQYF.